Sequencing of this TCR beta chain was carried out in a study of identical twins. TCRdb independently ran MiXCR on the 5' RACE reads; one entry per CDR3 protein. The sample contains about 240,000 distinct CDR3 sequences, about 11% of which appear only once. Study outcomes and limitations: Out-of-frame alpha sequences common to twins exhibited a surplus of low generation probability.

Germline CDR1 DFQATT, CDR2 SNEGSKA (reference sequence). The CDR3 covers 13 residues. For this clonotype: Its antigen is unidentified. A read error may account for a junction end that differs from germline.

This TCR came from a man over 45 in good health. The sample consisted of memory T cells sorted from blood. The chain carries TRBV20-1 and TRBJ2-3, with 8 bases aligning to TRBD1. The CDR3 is CSVRQGSTDTQYF. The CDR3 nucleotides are TGCAGTGTTAGACAGGGGTCCACAGATACGCAGTATTTT.